Listed here is a single T cell receptor (beta chain). The record originates from a study of blood T cell repertoires in COVID-19. Study-wide context: Donors in the United States, Italy and Spain gave samples during acute or convalescent COVID-19. The analysed material was cDNA or gDNA that came from T cells, B-cell-depleted T cells, or PBMCs.

The CDR3 totals 16 residues. CDR1 MRHNA and CDR2 SNTAGT come from the germline V gene. Germline trimming cut 5 bases from V and 6 bases from J; bases unmatched to any gene: 7. Per the study methods: Amplified reference gene primers provided the basis for estimating nucleated cell counts. Sequenced by immunoSEQ multiplex PCR; TCRdb stores in-frame clones only, minus some. The D gene and trimming were derived from the DNA, and the V and J assignments and clone size from that table. The sample has approximately 300,000 clones, about four fifths seen once. This sequence joins TRBV6-4 and TRBJ2-1; 13 positions match TRBD2. This receptor was identified in a woman between 45 and 60 years old with acute or convalescent COVID-19. The sequencing input was peripheral blood. CDR3 protein: CASSLLLAGGSNEQFF. The CDR3 region has the DNA TGTGCCAGCAGTCTACTACTAGCGGGAGGGTCCAATGAGCAGTTCTTC.